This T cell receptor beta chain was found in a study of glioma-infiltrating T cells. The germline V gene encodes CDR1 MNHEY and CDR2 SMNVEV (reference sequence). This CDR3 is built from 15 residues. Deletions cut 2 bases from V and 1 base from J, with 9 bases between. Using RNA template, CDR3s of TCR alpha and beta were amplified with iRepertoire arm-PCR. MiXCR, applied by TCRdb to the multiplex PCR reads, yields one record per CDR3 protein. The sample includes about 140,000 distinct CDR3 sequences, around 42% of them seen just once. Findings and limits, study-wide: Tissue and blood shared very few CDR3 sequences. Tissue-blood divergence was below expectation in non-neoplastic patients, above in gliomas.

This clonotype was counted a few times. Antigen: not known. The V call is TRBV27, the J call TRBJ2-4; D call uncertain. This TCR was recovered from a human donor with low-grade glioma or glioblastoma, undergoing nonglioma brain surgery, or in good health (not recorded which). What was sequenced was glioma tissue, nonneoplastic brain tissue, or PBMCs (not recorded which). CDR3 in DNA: TGTGCCAGCAGTTTAAGCCTTGGGGCCAAAAACATTCAGTACTTC. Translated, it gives CASSLSLGAKNIQYF.